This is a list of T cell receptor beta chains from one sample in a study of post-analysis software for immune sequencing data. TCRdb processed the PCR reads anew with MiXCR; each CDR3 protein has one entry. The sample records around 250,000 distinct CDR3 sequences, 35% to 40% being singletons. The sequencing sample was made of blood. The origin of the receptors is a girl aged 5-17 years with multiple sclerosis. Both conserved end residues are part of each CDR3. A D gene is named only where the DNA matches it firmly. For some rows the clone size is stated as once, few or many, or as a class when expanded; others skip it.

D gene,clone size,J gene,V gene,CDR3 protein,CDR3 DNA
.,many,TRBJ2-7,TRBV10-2,CASSENSYEQYF,TGCGCCAGCAGTGAGAACTCCTACGAGCAGTACTTC
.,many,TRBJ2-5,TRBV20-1,CSARSQAPETQYF,TGCAGTGCTAGATCTCAGGCGCCAGAGACCCAGTACTTC
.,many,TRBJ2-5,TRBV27,CASSSRAGRQETQYF,TGTGCCAGCAGTTCCCGGGCGGGACGCCAAGAGACCCAGTACTTC
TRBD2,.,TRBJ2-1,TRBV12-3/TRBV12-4,CASSPNSGSTYNEQFF,TGTGCCAGCAGCCCTAATAGCGGGAGCACCTACAATGAGCAGTTCTTC
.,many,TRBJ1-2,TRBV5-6,CASSLRESNYGYTF,TGTGCCAGCAGCTTGAGGGAGAGTAACTATGGCTACACCTTC
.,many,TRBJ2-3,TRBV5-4,CASSWGSATDTQYF,TGTGCCAGCAGCTGGGGGTCTGCAACAGATACGCAGTATTTT
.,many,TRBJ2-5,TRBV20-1,CSARKRALNQETQYF,TGCAGTGCTAGAAAGCGGGCCCTAAACCAAGAGACCCAGTACTTC
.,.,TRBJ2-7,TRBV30,CAWSVGTYEQYF,TGTGCCTGGAGTGTAGGGACCTACGAGCAGTACTTC
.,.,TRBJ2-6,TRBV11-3,CAGSEAGAGANVLTF,TGTGCCGGCAGCGAGGCAGGGGCTGGGGCCAACGTCCTGACTTTC
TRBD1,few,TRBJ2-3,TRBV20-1,CSAGAGQGRTDTQYF,TGCAGTGCTGGGGCTGGACAGGGGAGAACAGATACGCAGTATTTT
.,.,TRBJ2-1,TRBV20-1,CSASLSAGVDEQFF,TGCAGTGCTAGTTTATCGGCAGGGGTTGATGAGCAGTTCTTC
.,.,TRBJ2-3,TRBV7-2,CASLDGGADTQYF,TGTGCCAGCCTCGATGGGGGAGCAGATACGCAGTATTTT
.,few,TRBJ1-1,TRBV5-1,CASSFSAGVGMNTEAFF,TGCGCCAGCAGCTTCTCCGCAGGGGTGGGGATGAACACTGAAGCTTTCTTT
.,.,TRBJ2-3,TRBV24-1,CATSDPRDTDTQYF,TGTGCCACCAGTGATCCCAGGGACACAGATACGCAGTATTTT
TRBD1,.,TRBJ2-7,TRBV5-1,CASSVSGQGAGEQYF,TGCGCCAGCAGCGTCTCGGGACAGGGGGCGGGCGAGCAGTACTTC
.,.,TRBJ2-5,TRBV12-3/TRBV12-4,CASSFSALGGASETQYF,TGTGCCAGCAGTTTTTCCGCTCTAGGGGGAGCCTCAGAGACCCAGTACTTC
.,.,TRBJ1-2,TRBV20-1,CSAAPGTGRSGYTF,TGCAGTGCCGCCCCCGGGACGGGCAGAAGTGGCTACACCTTC
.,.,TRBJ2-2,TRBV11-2,CASSLGGWTPNTGELFF,TGTGCCAGCAGCTTAGGGGGTTGGACTCCCAACACCGGGGAGCTGTTTTTT
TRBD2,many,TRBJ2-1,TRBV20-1,CSASAAGAGDEQFF,TGCAGTGCTAGTGCAGCGGGGGCCGGGGATGAGCAGTTCTTC
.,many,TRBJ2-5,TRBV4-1,CASSQGGLGQETQYF,TGCGCCAGCAGCCAAGGGGGTCTGGGACAAGAGACCCAGTACTTC
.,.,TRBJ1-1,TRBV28,CASRGRGNTEAFF,TGTGCCAGCAGGGGAAGGGGGAACACTGAAGCTTTCTTT
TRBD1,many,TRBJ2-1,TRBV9,CASSVGGQLFNEQFF,TGTGCCAGCAGCGTAGGGGGACAGCTTTTCAATGAGCAGTTCTTC
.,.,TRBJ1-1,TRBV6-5,CASSYPAADTVNTEAFF,TGTGCCAGCAGTTACCCGGCCGCGGACACGGTGAACACTGAAGCTTTCTTT
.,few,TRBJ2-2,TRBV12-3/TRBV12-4,CASSLSIGELFF,TGTGCCAGCAGTTTGAGTATCGGGGAGCTGTTTTTT
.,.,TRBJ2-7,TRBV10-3,CAISTTHEQYF,TGTGCCATCAGCACCACCCACGAGCAGTACTTC
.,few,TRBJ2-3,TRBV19,CASSTESGGLTDTQYF,TGTGCCAGTAGTACCGAGTCAGGGGGACTCACAGATACGCAGTATTTT
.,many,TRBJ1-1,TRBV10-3,CAISGEGPEAFF,TGTGCCATCAGTGGAGAGGGCCCTGAAGCTTTCTTT
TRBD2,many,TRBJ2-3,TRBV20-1,CSASRGGSTDTQYF,TGCAGTGCTAGTCGCGGGGGGAGCACAGATACGCAGTATTTT
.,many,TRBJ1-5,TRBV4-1,CASSPGPSYQPQHF,TGCGCCAGCAGCCCTGGGCCCAGCTATCAGCCCCAGCATTTT
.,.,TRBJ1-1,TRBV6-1,CASSEKSENTEAFF,TGTGCCAGCAGTGAAAAGAGCGAGAACACTGAAGCTTTCTTT
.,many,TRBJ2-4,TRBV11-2,CASSLNIGENIQYF,TGTGCCAGCAGCTTAAACATCGGGGAAAACATTCAGTACTTC
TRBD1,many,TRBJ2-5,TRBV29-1,CSARTGGETQYF,TGCAGCGCCCGGACAGGCGGTGAGACCCAGTACTTC
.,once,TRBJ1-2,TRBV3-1,CACSQKRSGPYGYTF,TGTGCCTGCAGCCAAAAGCGATCGGGCCCCTATGGCTACACCTTC
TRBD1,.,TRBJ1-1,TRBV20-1,CSAMTGGGDTEAFF,TGCAGTGCGATGACAGGGGGCGGTGACACTGAAGCTTTCTTT
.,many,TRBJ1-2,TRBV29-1,CSVEGPGRRSYGYTF,TGCAGCGTTGAAGGGCCGGGGAGGCGAAGCTATGGCTACACCTTC